This T cell receptor (beta chain) was documented in a study of T cells after yellow fever vaccination. Study-level points and caveats: Reappearance after the booster was seen for most primary-vaccination clones, at 95% to 97% CD4 and more than 80% CD8.

This clonotype was picked up a small number of times. Its specificity is not known. Germline V gene sequence: CDR1 ENHRY, CDR2 SYGVKD. V was pared by 11 bases and J by 5 bases, with 12 bases between. The CDR3 contains 12 residues. TCRdb recomputed calls from the 5' RACE reads with MiXCR, one row per CDR3 protein. The top ten clones hold more than 15% of a sample with about 350,000 distinct CDR3 sequences, around 10% of them seen once. The sample in question was PBMCs, obtained on the day of the first yellow fever vaccination. The chain has TRBV10-3 and TRBJ2-2; D may be TRBD1 (5 bases). This TCR was recovered from a man aged 18 to 30 who received the YFV17D yellow fever vaccine. DNA of the CDR3: TGTGCCGCGTCCAGGGAAACCGGGGAGCTGTTTTTT. This translates into CAASRETGELFF.